Described below is a single TCR beta chain sequence and its context. CDR3 size: 13 residues. Deletions cut 0 bases from V and 5 bases from J, with 8 bases between. Germline V gives CDR1 LGHNA, CDR2 YSLEER. This specimen comes from a study of blood T cell repertoires in COVID-19. Across the whole study: The origin of the acute and convalescent COVID-19 samples was the United States, Italy and Spain. Nucleic acid was either cDNA or gDNA, and it came from T cells, B-cell-depleted T cells, or PBMCs.

In the authors' workflow: Reference gene primers were amplified, and this amplification served to estimate nucleated cell counts. This table comes from immunoSEQ multiplex PCR, and its TCRdb copy is limited to in-frame clones, with some not included. V and J calls plus clone size are reproduced from that table; the DNA served to infer D and trimming. This table holds about 74,000 clones, about 90% found once. The V call is TRBV4-3, the J call TRBJ2-7; D not resolved. Sequences were obtained from peripheral blood. The TCR was taken from a woman of 80 years or more with active or convalescent COVID-19. The CDR3 DNA is TGCGCCAGCAGCCAAGATTTGGCGGACGAGCAGTACTTC. Encoded protein: CASSQDLADEQYF.